The TCR beta chain described here comes from a study of neoadjuvant anti-PD-1 for oral cavity cancer. Cohort: HPV-negative, locally advanced oral cavity squamous cell carcinoma patients. No culture or expansion preceded analysis of these blood cells. Most PBMC samples had 480 ng input DNA in six replicates. The repertoire was sequenced with immunoSEQ multiplex PCR; TCRdb's copy has only in-frame clones and lacks some. The table includes under 20,000 clones, roughly 70% detected once. Losses at the gene ends were 2 bases for V and 8 bases for J; bases not matched to a gene: 9. Germline V gene lookup returns CDR1 SEHNR and CDR2 FQNEAQ (reference sequence). The CDR3 length is 15 residues. Concerning this clone itself: The antigen is unknown.

Findings of the study overall: Each response group had just a few patients in TCR analyses.

The clonotype was recovered from a person aged 40 to 85 with oral cavity squamous cell carcinoma. Sequenced material: PBMCs, taken before nivolumab (anti-PD-1) treatment. The rearrangement uses TRBV7-9 and TRBJ2-1; 7 nucleotides match TRBD2. CDR3 in DNA: TGTGCCAGCAGCTTAAGACTCGCGGGGGTTGATGAGCAGTTCTTC. Encoded protein: CASSLRLAGVDEQFF.